Below are 9 T cell receptor beta chains sequenced from a single sample in a study of blood T cell repertoires in COVID-19. Using immunoSEQ multiplex PCR, the repertoire was profiled, and TCRdb retains in-frame clones only, with some absent. The sample has 150,000 to 200,000 clones, roughly 80% seen once. The sample taken for sequencing was peripheral blood. The receptors were gathered from a man aged 55 to 70 with active or convalescent COVID-19.

The genes are TRBV24-1 and TRBJ2-1, with D possibly matching TRBD2 (6 bases). This CDR3 spans 15 amino acids. Germline assignment: CDR1 KGHDR and CDR2 SFDVKD. The V end was cut by 4 bases, the J end by 9 bases, with 18 bases between. The CDR3 DNA reads as TGTGCCACCAGTGACCCGGGACGCGGGCGGGGTGAGCAGTTCTTC. This translates into CATSDPGRGRGEQFF.

The rearrangement uses TRBV7-9 and TRBJ2-5; 7 nucleotides agree with TRBD2. This CDR3 is 15 amino acids long. The V gene's germline CDR1 is SEHNR and CDR2 FQNEAQ (reference sequence). J was trimmed by 4 bases and V by 5 bases; bases with no gene match: 10. The CDR3 is CASSGRGRATETQYF. The CDR3 nucleotides are TGTGCCAGCAGCGGGCGCGGGAGAGCTACAGAGACCCAGTACTTC. Full variable domain (missing parts from reference TRBV7-9 and TRBJ2-5): DTGVSQNPRHKITKRGQNVTFRCDPISEHNRLYWYRQTLGQGPEFLTYFQNEAQLEKSRLLSDRFSAERPKGSFSTLEIQRTEQGDSAMYLCASSGRGRATETQYFGPGTRLLVL.

J is TRBJ2-1 and V is TRBV19; 11 nucleotides agree with TRBD2. V dropped 7 bases and J dropped 6; count of bases not matched to a gene: 8. Germline CDR1 reads LNHDA; CDR2 reads SQIVND (reference sequence). The CDR3 consists of 15 residues. The CDR3 sequence: CASNPGTSGLNEQFF. As DNA, the CDR3 is TGTGCCAGTAACCCCGGGACTAGCGGACTCAATGAGCAGTTCTTC. The full variable domain, with the rest looked up from reference TRBV19 and TRBJ2-1, is DGGITQSPKYLFRKEGQNVTLSCEQNLNHDAMYWYRQDPGQGLRLIYYSQIVNDFQKGDIAEGYSVSREKKESFPLTVTSAQKNPTAFYLCASNPGTSGLNEQFFGPGTRLTVL.

V gene TRBV6-2 or TRBV6-3 combines with J gene TRBJ2-7; 7 bases are shared with TRBD1. CDR3 size: 14 residues. CDR1 is MNHEY and CDR2 is SVGEGT in the germline V gene. After removal of 4 bases from V and 0 bases from J, the junction contained 3 bases not matched to a gene. CDR3 loop: CASSSTGSSYEQYF. Here the CDR3 DNA reads TGTGCCAGCAGTTCGACAGGGTCCTCCTACGAGCAGTACTTC.

The chain links TRBV6-6 to TRBJ2-1, with 10 positions matching TRBD1. V lost 5 bases to trimming and J lost 5 bases; unmatched junction nucleotides: 15. CDR3 size: 18 residues. Germline V gives CDR1 MNHNY, CDR2 SVGAGI (reference sequence). The CDR3 region is CASSPQGQGNLWDNEQFF. Here the CDR3 DNA reads TGTGCCAGCAGTCCCCAGGGACAGGGGAATTTGTGGGACAATGAGCAGTTCTTC.

The rearrangement links TRBV7-9 to TRBJ2-1; 7 bases fit TRBD2. The V segment lost 5 bases and the J segment 5 bases; nucleotides outside the gene matches: 12. The CDR3 totals 16 residues. Germline loops: CDR1 SEHNR, CDR2 FQNEAQ (reference sequence). Here the CDR3 DNA reads TGTGCCAGCAGCCCCTACGGGGGAGGGCCCCACAATGAGCAGTTCTTC. Residues: CASSPYGGGPHNEQFF.

The sample holds one count of this clone. The chain links TRBV28 to TRBJ2-3; a weak D match, TRBD1 (5 bases). Germline values: CDR1 MDHEN, CDR2 SYDVKM. CDR3 size: 15 residues. V was cut by 6 bases and J by 3 bases, with 16 bases left in between. The CDR3 bases are TGTGCCAGCAGCTCTAATCAGGGTGGAACAGATACGCAGTATTTT. Residues: CASSSNQGGTDTQYF. Full variable domain (remainder filled in from reference TRBV28 and TRBJ2-3): DVKVTQSSRYLVKRTGEKVFLECVQDMDHENMFWYRQDPGLGLRLIYFSYDVKMKEKGDIPEGYSVSREKKERFSLILESASTNQTSMYLCASSSNQGGTDTQYFGPGTRLTVL.

The CDR3 here is CASSEEGRATEAFF. The CDR3 nucleotides read TGTGCCAGCAGTGAGGAAGGGAGGGCCACTGAAGCTTTCTTT. This rearrangement joins TRBV6-1 to TRBJ1-1, with D hard to call. Germline CDR1 reads MNHNS; CDR2 reads SASEGT. V lost 3 bases and J lost 4, with 12 bases in between. The CDR3 is 14 amino acids.

This rearrangement joins TRBV9 to TRBJ2-1; D is unresolved. Per germline, CDR1 SGDLS and CDR2 YYNGEE. The V end lost 0 bases, the J end lost 6 bases, and 10 bases lay between the germline ends. This CDR3 has 14 amino acids. This CDR3 is CASSVGVSINEQFF. The CDR3 DNA sequence: TGTGCCAGCAGCGTAGGTGTTAGCATCAATGAGCAGTTCTTC.